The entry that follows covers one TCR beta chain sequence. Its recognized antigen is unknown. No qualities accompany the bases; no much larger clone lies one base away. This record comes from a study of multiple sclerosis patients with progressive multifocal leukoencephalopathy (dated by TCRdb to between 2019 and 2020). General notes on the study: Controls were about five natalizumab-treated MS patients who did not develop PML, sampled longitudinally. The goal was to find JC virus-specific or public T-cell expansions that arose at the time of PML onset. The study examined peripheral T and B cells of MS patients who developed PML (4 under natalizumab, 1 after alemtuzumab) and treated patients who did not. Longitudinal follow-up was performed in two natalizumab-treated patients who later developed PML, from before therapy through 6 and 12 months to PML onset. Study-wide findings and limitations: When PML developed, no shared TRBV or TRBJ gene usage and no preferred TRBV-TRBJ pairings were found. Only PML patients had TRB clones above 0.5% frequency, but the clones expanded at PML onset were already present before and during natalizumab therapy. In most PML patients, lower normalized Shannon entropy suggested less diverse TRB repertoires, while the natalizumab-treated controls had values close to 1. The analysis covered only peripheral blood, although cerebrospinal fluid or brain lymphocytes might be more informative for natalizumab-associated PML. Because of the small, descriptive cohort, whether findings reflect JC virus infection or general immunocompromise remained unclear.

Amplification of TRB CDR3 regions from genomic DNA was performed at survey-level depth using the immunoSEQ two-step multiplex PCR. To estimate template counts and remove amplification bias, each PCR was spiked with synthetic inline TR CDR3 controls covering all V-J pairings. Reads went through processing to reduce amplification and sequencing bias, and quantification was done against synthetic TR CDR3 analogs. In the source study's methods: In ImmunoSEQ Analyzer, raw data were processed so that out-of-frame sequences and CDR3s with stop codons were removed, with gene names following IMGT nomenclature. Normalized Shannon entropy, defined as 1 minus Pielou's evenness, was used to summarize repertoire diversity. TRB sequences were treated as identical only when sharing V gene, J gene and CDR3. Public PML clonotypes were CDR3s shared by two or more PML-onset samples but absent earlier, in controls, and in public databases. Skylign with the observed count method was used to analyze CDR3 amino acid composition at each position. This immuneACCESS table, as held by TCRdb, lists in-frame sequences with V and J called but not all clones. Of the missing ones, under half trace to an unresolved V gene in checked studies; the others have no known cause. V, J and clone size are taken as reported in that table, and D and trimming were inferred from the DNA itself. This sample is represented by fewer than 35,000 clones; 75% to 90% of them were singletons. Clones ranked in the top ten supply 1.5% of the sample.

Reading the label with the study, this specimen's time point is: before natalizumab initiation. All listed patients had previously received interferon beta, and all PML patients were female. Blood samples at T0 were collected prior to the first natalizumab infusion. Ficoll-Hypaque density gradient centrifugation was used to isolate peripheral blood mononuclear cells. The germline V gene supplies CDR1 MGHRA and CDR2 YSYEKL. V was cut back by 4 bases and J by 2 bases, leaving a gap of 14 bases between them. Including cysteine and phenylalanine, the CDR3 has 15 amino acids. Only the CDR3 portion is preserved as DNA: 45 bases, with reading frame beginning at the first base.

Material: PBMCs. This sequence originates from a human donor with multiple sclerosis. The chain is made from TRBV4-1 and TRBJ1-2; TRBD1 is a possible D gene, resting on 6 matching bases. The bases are TGCGCCAGCAGCCCCGGGGGCGACCCCAACTATGGCTACACCTTC. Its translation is CASSPGGDPNYGYTF.